This T cell receptor (beta chain) was found in a study of cytomegalovirus exposure and HLA in healthy donors. Study-wide points: In a later analysis, donors in an Asian-associated ancestry cluster reportedly had fewer N-insertions in productive TCRs than the cohort mean.

The PCR had 60 Vbeta and 13 Jbeta primers. The protocol was immunoSEQ multiplex PCR, while the TCRdb copy is restricted to in-frame clones and leaves out a portion. This table holds under 150,000 clones, about 71% found once. As concerns this clone: What it recognizes is unknown.

The trim removed 4 bases at V and 0 bases at J, leaving 6 bases unmatched. Germline-derived CDR1 and CDR2 are MNHNS and SASEGT. The CDR3 has 16 residues. The source of this sequence is a woman between 55 and 75 years old in good health and CMV-seropositive. Input material: PBMCs. The chain uses TRBV6-1 and TRBJ1-3, with 7 bases lining up with TRBD1. In DNA form, the CDR3 reads TGTGCCAGCAGTGCCCACAGGGGCTCCTCTGGAAACACCATATATTTT. It yields the protein CASSAHRGSSGNTIYF.